What follows describes a single TCR beta chain. Its antigen remains undetermined. Per-base qualities were not stored, and no clone one base away is much larger. Libraries were constructed by bulk RNA-seq. The reads were generated on an Illumina NovaSeq 6000. In the original analysis: Samples were split into immunologically hot and cold subsets for TCR comparisons by PCA of DAMP release, myeloid suppressor density and PD-1+ CD8 percentage. Using fastp trimming at Q25 and MiXCR clonotype assembly, TCRdb reanalyzed the public sequencing data and kept in-frame beta chains. Every CDR3 protein is listed once, alongside the most common genes and DNA of its rows. Here the V and J calls rest on TCRdb's processing, not on the authors' analysis. The table of this sample itemizes a few distinct CDR3 sequences. This sample was taken from a study of stereotactic body radiotherapy in pancreatic ductal adenocarcinoma (dated by TCRdb to between 2021 and 2024). Background on the whole study: Sequential sections from the same tumor blocks were used for a separate immunoSEQ TCR beta assay along with multiplex IHC and RNA-Seq. A total of about 10 SBRT-treated and about 13 untreated PDAC resections were included in the overall study, and no difference in overall survival was observed between the SBRT-treated and untreated groups.

The tumor samples were formalin-fixed paraffin-embedded tissue from surgically resected PDAC, cut into approximately 4.7 um sections to make tissue scrolls. Study-wide conclusions, independent of this receptor: In the separate TCR beta assay, no significant differences between SBRT-treated and untreated tumors were found in rearrangement number, top clonotype frequency or Simpson's clonality. The trial had small sample sizes and was powered to assess safety, not to correlate outcomes with cellular responses. The untreated comparison samples were collected separately from the trial cohort and were not randomized.

The CDR3, cysteine through phenylalanine, is 13 amino acids long. Solely the CDR3 DNA is kept, with 39 bases framed from the first base. Reading the germline V gene gives CDR1 SGHVS and CDR2 FQNEAQ. V is clipped by 5 bases and J by 6 bases, and the sequence between their germline boundaries is 14 bases long. The clonotype originates from a human donor with pancreatic ductal adenocarcinoma. Here the chain combines TRBV7-8 and TRBJ2-7, and the D gene may be TRBD1, 6 bases matching. This material consisted of tumor tissue, taken after stereotactic body radiotherapy or without it (not recorded which). The CDR3 sequence is CASSATGLGEQYF. The nucleotides read TGTGCCAGCAGCGCAACAGGGTTGGGCGAGCAGTACTTC.